The next 23 T cell receptor beta chains were all read from a single sample in a study of identical twins' blood T cells. A single record per CDR3 protein comes from TCRdb applying MiXCR to the 5' RACE reads. The sample lists hundreds of thousands of distinct CDR3 sequences, under 30% occurring once. Input material: PBMCs. These TCRs come from a woman between 18 and 50 years old in good health.

This clonotype was picked up many times. The chain links TRBV2 to TRBJ1-4; 10 nucleotides align to TRBD1. With 9 bases clipped from V and 5 bases from J, the junction kept 3 bases outside the gene matches. This CDR3 is 13 amino acids long. The germline V gene encodes CDR1 SNHLY and CDR2 FYNNEI. The DNA of the CDR3 is TGTGCCAGAAAGGACAGGGGGAATGAAAAACTGTTTTTT. Its translation is CARKDRGNEKLFF. The full variable domain, with the rest looked up from reference TRBV2 and TRBJ1-4, is EPEVTQTPSHQVTQMGQEVILRCVPISNHLYFYWYRQILGQKVEFLVSFYNNEISEKSEIFDDQFSVERPDGSNFTLKIRSTKLEDSAMYFCARKDRGNEKLFFGSGTQLSVL.

The sample holds many counts of this clonotype. The rearrangement uses TRBV6-5 and TRBJ2-1, with 15 bases lining up with TRBD2. The CDR3 is 16 residues long. The germline gives CDR1 MNHEY, CDR2 SVGAGI. The V gene end was trimmed by 1 base and the J gene end by 10 bases; junction bases not matched to a gene: 5. CDR3 region: CASSYWFGLAGGEQFF. DNA of the CDR3: TGTGCCAGCAGTTACTGGTTTGGACTAGCGGGAGGGGAGCAGTTCTTC.

J is TRBJ1-2 and V is TRBV20-1; D possibly corresponds to TRBD1 (6 bases). The CDR3 sequence is 13 residues long. V was pared by 7 bases and J by 7 bases, with 19 bases between. In germline, CDR1 is DFQATT, CDR2 SNEGSKA (reference sequence). CDR3 in amino acids: CSVRDIGWSGYTF. The CDR3 coding sequence is TGCAGTGTCCGGGACATAGGGTGGAGTGGCTACACCTTC.

V gene TRBV14 combines with J gene TRBJ1-1, with D perhaps TRBD1 (6 bases). V lost 0 bases and J lost 6, with 26 bases in between. The germline CDR1 and CDR2 sequences are SGHDN and FVKESK. The CDR3 length is 19 residues. CDR3 nucleotide sequence: TGTGCCAGCAGCCAAGATCCCTCTGGGGCAGGGGAGATTCGGGCTGAAGCTTTCTTT. This sequence encodes CASSQDPSGAGEIRAEAFF. The whole variable domain, remainder taken from reference TRBV14 and TRBJ1-1, is EAGVTQFPSHSVIEKGQTVTLRCDPISGHDNLYWYRRVMGKEIKFLLHFVKESKQDESGMPNNRFLAERTGGTYSTLKVQPAELEDSGVYFCASSQDPSGAGEIRAEAFFGQGTRLTVV.

As to this clonotype: Being one base from a much bigger clone, this may be a read error. The chain has TRBV7-2 and TRBJ1-1; D unresolved. V dropped 1 base and J dropped 5 bases, with 11 bases sitting between them. Germline CDR1 SGHTA, CDR2 FQGNSA. The CDR3 extends over 14 amino acids. The CDR3 protein is CTSSLEYQETEAFF. In DNA form, the CDR3 reads TGTACCAGCAGCTTAGAGTATCAAGAGACTGAAGCTTTCTTT. The entire variable domain, with the rest obtained from reference TRBV7-2 and TRBJ1-1, is as follows: GAGVSQSPSNKVTEKGKDVELRCDPISGHTALYWYRQSLGQGLEFLIYFQGNSAPDKSGLPSDRFSAERTGGSVSTLTIQRTQQEDSAVYLCTSSLEYQETEAFFGQGTRLTVV.

This clonotype turned up a few times. In nucleotides, the CDR3 is TGTGCCAGCAGCTTATCTCGACCCGCGGGGACCGGGGAGCTGTTTTTT. Residues: CASSLSRPAGTGELFF. The gene calls are TRBV7-2 and TRBJ2-2, with a possible D match to TRBD2 (6 bases). Germline lookup yields CDR1 SGHTA and CDR2 FQGNSA. The V end lost 2 bases, the J end lost 5 bases, and 15 bases lay between the germline ends. This CDR3 region has 16 residues.

Relative to its sample, this clonotype is medium-sized. This CDR3 is CAISESMGKGTRSHEQFF. The CDR3 DNA is TGTGCCATCAGTGAGTCGATGGGGAAAGGGACTAGGTCCCATGAGCAGTTCTTC. This chain connects TRBV10-3 to TRBJ2-1; 8 positions agree with TRBD2. The ends lost 0 bases at V and 8 bases at J; junction bases unmatched: 15. CDR3 size: 18 residues. Germline loops: CDR1 ENHRY, CDR2 SYGVKD.

V and J are TRBV20-1 and TRBJ1-1; 7 positions match TRBD1. Germline CDR1 DFQATT, CDR2 SNEGSKA (reference sequence). The CDR3 is made up of 15 amino acids. J was trimmed by 1 base and V by 5 bases; bases with no gene match: 10. This chain's CDR3 is CSAGAWTGRNTEAFF. CDR3 in DNA: TGCAGTGCTGGGGCCTGGACAGGCCGGAACACTGAAGCTTTCTTT.

The table lists this clonotype with a few counts. The chain is built from TRBV19 and TRBJ1-5, with D unclear. Trimming left V 8 bases short and J 4 bases short, with 15 bases between. Germline CDR1 reads LNHDA; CDR2 reads SQIVND (reference sequence). The CDR3 has 14 amino acids. The CDR3 sequence is CASGWPHSNQPQHF. The DNA of the CDR3 is TGTGCCAGTGGGTGGCCTCACTCAAATCAGCCCCAGCATTTT. Using reference TRBV19 and TRBJ1-5 for the parts outside the CDR3, the full variable domain is DGGITQSPKYLFRKEGQNVTLSCEQNLNHDAMYWYRQDPGQGLRLIYYSQIVNDFQKGDIAEGYSVSREKKESFPLTVTSAQKNPTAFYLCASGWPHSNQPQHFGDGTRLSIL.

The V gene is TRBV6-1, the J gene TRBJ1-4; 9 bases agree with TRBD1. The CDR3 sequence is 17 residues long. V lost 8 bases to trimming and J lost 5 bases; unmatched junction nucleotides: 15. The V gene's germline CDR1 is MNHNS and CDR2 SASEGT. CDR3 sequence reads: CASEGHNTGQGNEKLFF. The CDR3 DNA is TGTGCCAGCGAGGGACATAATACGGGACAGGGAAATGAAAAACTGTTTTTT.

Points on this clonotype: One end of the junction does not line up with germline, which may come from a read error. The J gene is TRBJ2-3, the V gene TRBV20-1, with TRBD2 matching 7 bases. The CDR3 consists of 14 residues. Per germline, CDR1 DFQATT and CDR2 SNEGSKA (reference sequence). CDR3 DNA sequence: TGCAGTGCTAATCGAGCGGGGACCACAGATGCGCAGTATTTT. As protein: CSANRAGTTDAQYF.

This clonotype was counted between two and nine times. The chain employs TRBV18 and TRBJ1-1; possible D gene TRBD1, 6 bases. CDR1 and CDR2 from the germline V gene are KGHSH and LQKENI. The V end was cut by 2 bases, the J end by 1 base, with 11 bases between. There are 15 residues in the CDR3. CDR3 in DNA: TGTGCCAGCTCACCAAGTGGGGGCGCGAACACTGAAGCTTTCTTT. This translates into CASSPSGGANTEAFF.

This clonotype was recorded a few times. The V and J genes are TRBV6-2 or TRBV6-3 and TRBJ1-5; no reliable D call. The germline CDR1 and CDR2 sequences are MNHEY and SVGEGT. The CDR3 runs 14 residues. V shed 8 bases and J shed 0 bases, with 11 bases lying between them. The CDR3 loop reads CASRWDYSNQPQHF. The CDR3 DNA reads as TGTGCCAGCCGATGGGATTATAGCAATCAGCCCCAGCATTTT.

J is TRBJ2-3 and V is TRBV20-1, with D maybe TRBD1 (6 bases). This CDR3 is 13 amino acids long. In germline, CDR1 is DFQATT, CDR2 SNEGSKA (reference sequence). Trimming took off 0 bases at V and 5 bases at J, with 9 bases between the two ends. For the CDR3, the DNA is TGCAGTGCTAGAGACCTACAGGGAGATACGCAGTATTTT. It yields the protein CSARDLQGDTQYF.

This clonotype was found a few times. CDR3 DNA: TGTGCCAGCAGCAAACACCGGGGGATGAACACTGAAGCTTTCTTT. Its protein product is CASSKHRGMNTEAFF. This chain joins TRBV6-2 or TRBV6-3 and TRBJ1-1; tentative D call: TRBD1 (5 bases). The CDR3 length is 15 residues. Germline CDR1 MNHEY, CDR2 SVGEGT. Deletions cut 6 bases from V and 0 bases from J, with 14 bases between.

Only a few counts were recorded for this clonotype. The rearrangement joins TRBV20-1 to TRBJ1-5; weak D call: TRBD1 (6 bases). The CDR3 length is 14 residues. V lost 3 bases, J lost 6 bases, and 15 bases lay in between. Germline loops: CDR1 DFQATT, CDR2 SNEGSKA (reference sequence). CDR3 nucleotide sequence: TGCAGTGCTAGGTCCACAGGGCTGGGTCAGCCCCAGCATTTT. This sequence encodes CSARSTGLGQPQHF.

This chain links TRBV7-9 with TRBJ2-4; no clear D. Trimming took 6 bases from V and 5 from J, leaving 14 bases between them. CDR1 and CDR2 from the germline V gene are SEHNR and FQNEAQ (reference sequence). The CDR3 is 14 residues long. The chain's CDR3 is CASSSLGSQNIQYF. The DNA for the CDR3 is TGTGCCAGCAGTTCCCTGGGATCCCAAAACATTCAGTACTTC.

V gene TRBV5-6 combines with J gene TRBJ1-1; D is undetermined. Germline-derived CDR1 and CDR2 are SGHDT and YYEEEE. This CDR3 is built from 14 residues. The V and J ends lost 0 bases and 10 bases respectively, with 16 bases between them. CDR3 protein: CASSLDWALRGAFF. Written as DNA, the CDR3 is TGTGCCAGCAGCTTGGATTGGGCCTTAAGAGGAGCTTTCTTT. The complete variable domain, with remaining parts taken from reference TRBV5-6 and TRBJ1-1, reads DAGVTQSPTHLIKTRGQQVTLRCSPKSGHDTVSWYQQALGQGPQFIFQYYEEEERQRGNFPDRFSGHQFPNYSSELNVNALLLGDSALYLCASSLDWALRGAFFGQGTRLTVV.

As for this clonotype: This clone may be a read error of a much larger clone one base away. The chain carries TRBV29-1 and TRBJ2-3; D perhaps matches TRBD2 (5 bases). Trimming stripped 1 base from V and 4 bases from J, with 12 bases between. The CDR3 has 14 residues. Per the germline V gene, CDR1 is SQVTM and CDR2 is ANQGSEA. CDR3 amino acids: CSVEGVNGADTQYF. In nucleotides, the CDR3 is TGCAGCGTTGAAGGCGTGAACGGGGCAGATACGCAGTATTTT.

The rearrangement links TRBV9 to TRBJ2-2; TRBD2 matches 11 bases. Germline CDR1 is SGDLS and CDR2 is YYNGEE. The CDR3 runs 17 residues. V lost 1 base, J lost 4 bases, and 6 bases stayed unmatched. CDR3 region: CASSVPLAGAITGELFF. CDR3 nucleotide sequence: TGTGCCAGCAGCGTACCACTAGCGGGAGCGATCACCGGGGAGCTGTTTTTT. Full variable domain (outside the CDR3, taken from reference TRBV9 and TRBJ2-2): DSGVTQTPKHLITATGQRVTLRCSPRSGDLSVYWYQQSLDQGLQFLIQYYNGEERAKGNILERFSAQQFPDLHSELNLSSLELGDSALYFCASSVPLAGAITGELFFGEGSRLTVL.

The rearrangement links TRBV6-5 to TRBJ1-4; no clear D gene. Between the trimmed V and J ends, which lost 7 bases and 0 bases, there was a span of 9 bases. The CDR3 consists of 14 residues. The V gene's germline CDR1 is MNHEY and CDR2 SVGAGI. The CDR3 nucleotides are TGTGCCAGCAATTCCCATGCAACTAATGAAAAACTGTTTTTT. It is translated as CASNSHATNEKLFF.

This rearrangement joins TRBV20-1 to TRBJ1-2, with a tentative D call TRBD1 (5 bases). CDR3 length: 15 residues. Germline V gives CDR1 DFQATT, CDR2 SNEGSKA (reference sequence). Trimming took off 0 bases at V and 5 bases at J, with 16 bases between the two ends. CDR3 region: CSARDTGRVGYGYTF. As DNA, the CDR3 is TGCAGTGCTAGAGATACAGGACGCGTCGGGTATGGCTACACCTTC.

This clonotype was counted between two and nine times. The chain uses TRBV10-3 and TRBJ1-1; D perhaps matches TRBD1 (6 bases). This CDR3 region has 13 residues. V gave up 11 bases and J gave up 3 bases, with 16 bases separating them. Germline CDR1 is ENHRY and CDR2 is SYGVKD. The CDR3 bases are TGTGCCTCCAGGGGAGGGGCGGACACTGAAGCTTTCTTT. Its protein is CASRGGADTEAFF.